A selection of T cell receptor beta chains follows, all from one sample in a study of regulatory T cells in long-lasting Graves disease. MiXCR, run by TCRdb on the multiplex PCR reads, gives a single entry per CDR3 protein. The sample has roughly 500,000 distinct CDR3 sequences; about a fifth are singletons. The sequencing here drew on peripheral blood mononuclear cells (PBMCs), taken when the disease was refractory, from a patient treated with antithyroid drugs. These receptors were collected from a female donor with Graves disease. CDR3s include the opening cysteine and the closing phenylalanine or tryptophan. Fields, in order: CDR3 length, J gene, clone size, V gene, D gene, CDR3 protein, CDR3 DNA. D genes are given only for firm matches. A row's size may be missing; if present it is once, few, many or a size class.

CDR3 length: 15; J gene: TRBJ2-1; clone size: .; V gene: TRBV15; D gene: .; CDR3 protein: CATSIGESFYNEQFF; CDR3 DNA: TGTGCCACCAGCATTGGGGAGAGCTTCTACAATGAGCAGTTCTTC
CDR3 length: 14; J gene: TRBJ2-5; clone size: many; V gene: TRBV30; D gene: TRBD1; CDR3 protein: CAWRIRDRGETQYF; CDR3 DNA: TGTGCCTGGAGAATCAGGGACAGGGGCGAGACCCAGTACTTC
CDR3 length: 14; J gene: TRBJ1-1; clone size: many; V gene: TRBV11-2; D gene: .; CDR3 protein: CASSQKRQGTEAFF; CDR3 DNA: TGTGCCAGCAGTCAAAAGAGGCAGGGCACTGAAGCTTTCTTT
CDR3 length: 14; J gene: TRBJ2-2; clone size: .; V gene: TRBV27; D gene: .; CDR3 protein: CASSFRGPTGELFF; CDR3 DNA: TGTGCCAGCAGTTTTCGGGGCCCCACCGGGGAGCTGTTTTTT
CDR3 length: 13; J gene: TRBJ1-1; clone size: many; V gene: TRBV2; D gene: TRBD1; CDR3 protein: CASSDLGPGGAFF; CDR3 DNA: TGTGCCAGCAGTGATTTAGGGCCAGGGGGAGCTTTCTTT
CDR3 length: 13; J gene: TRBJ2-7; clone size: many; V gene: TRBV6-1; D gene: .; CDR3 protein: CASSEGRDNEQYF; CDR3 DNA: TGTGCCAGCAGTGAGGGCAGGGACAACGAGCAGTACTTC
CDR3 length: 14; J gene: TRBJ2-7; clone size: .; V gene: TRBV20-1; D gene: .; CDR3 protein: CSARGMRTSYEQYF; CDR3 DNA: TGCAGTGCTCGAGGGATGAGGACCTCCTACGAGCAGTACTTC
CDR3 length: 15; J gene: TRBJ2-5; clone size: .; V gene: TRBV5-1; D gene: TRBD2; CDR3 protein: CASSFRLAGAETQYF; CDR3 DNA: TGCGCCAGCAGCTTTAGACTAGCGGGAGCAGAGACCCAGTACTTC
CDR3 length: 13; J gene: TRBJ1-1; clone size: many; V gene: TRBV6-2/TRBV6-3; D gene: .; CDR3 protein: CASSYSRVTEAFF; CDR3 DNA: TGTGCCAGCAGTTACTCGAGGGTTACTGAAGCTTTCTTT
CDR3 length: 16; J gene: TRBJ1-5; clone size: .; V gene: TRBV2; D gene: .; CDR3 protein: CASSEALGRRNQPQHF; CDR3 DNA: TGTGCCAGCAGTGAAGCTCTCGGTAGAAGGAATCAGCCCCAGCATTTT
CDR3 length: 13; J gene: TRBJ1-5; clone size: .; V gene: TRBV6-2/TRBV6-3; D gene: TRBD1; CDR3 protein: CASSDRSHQPQHF; CDR3 DNA: TGTGCCAGCTCGGACAGGTCACATCAGCCCCAGCATTTT
CDR3 length: 11; J gene: TRBJ1-1; clone size: few; V gene: TRBV20-1; D gene: .; CDR3 protein: CSTRRDTEAFF; CDR3 DNA: TGCAGTACGAGACGGGACACTGAAGCTTTCTTT
CDR3 length: 14; J gene: TRBJ2-2; clone size: many; V gene: TRBV2; D gene: TRBD1; CDR3 protein: CASLGGAGTGELFF; CDR3 DNA: TGTGCCAGCCTAGGGGGCGCGGGCACCGGGGAGCTGTTTTTT
CDR3 length: 15; J gene: TRBJ2-1; clone size: once; V gene: TRBV6-1; D gene: .; CDR3 protein: CASSESPEDYNEQFF; CDR3 DNA: TGTGCCAGCAGTGAAAGCCCTGAAGACTACAATGAGCAGTTCTTC
CDR3 length: 14; J gene: TRBJ1-1; clone size: many; V gene: TRBV10-2; D gene: .; CDR3 protein: CASSERSQGPEAFF; CDR3 DNA: TGCGCCAGCAGTGAGAGATCCCAGGGCCCTGAAGCTTTCTTT
CDR3 length: 14; J gene: TRBJ2-1; clone size: .; V gene: TRBV28; D gene: .; CDR3 protein: CASSLRGTDNEQFF; CDR3 DNA: TGTGCCAGCAGTTTACGGGGGACAGATAATGAGCAGTTCTTC
CDR3 length: 15; J gene: TRBJ2-1; clone size: .; V gene: TRBV11-2; D gene: TRBD2; CDR3 protein: CASRTTSGIFYEQFF; CDR3 DNA: TGTGCCAGCAGAACCACTAGCGGGATTTTTTATGAGCAGTTCTTC
CDR3 length: 18; J gene: TRBJ2-1; clone size: few; V gene: TRBV5-1; D gene: TRBD2; CDR3 protein: CASSLGLAGHANYNEQFF; CDR3 DNA: TGCGCCAGCAGCTTGGGGCTAGCGGGCCACGCTAACTACAATGAGCAGTTCTTC
CDR3 length: 14; J gene: TRBJ2-7; clone size: few; V gene: TRBV15; D gene: TRBD1; CDR3 protein: CATSSDRGLGEQYF; CDR3 DNA: TGTGCCACCAGTTCCGACAGGGGGCTGGGGGAGCAGTACTTC
CDR3 length: 15; J gene: TRBJ2-7; clone size: many; V gene: TRBV5-1; D gene: TRBD1; CDR3 protein: CASSLGQVGSYEQYF; CDR3 DNA: TGCGCCAGCAGCCTAGGACAGGTAGGATCCTACGAGCAGTACTTC
CDR3 length: 15; J gene: TRBJ1-4; clone size: many; V gene: TRBV20-1; D gene: .; CDR3 protein: CSAREGGGTNEKLFF; CDR3 DNA: TGCAGTGCTAGAGAGGGTGGTGGGACTAATGAAAAACTGTTTTTT
CDR3 length: 14; J gene: TRBJ2-7; clone size: many; V gene: TRBV27; D gene: .; CDR3 protein: CASSLEAESYEQYF; CDR3 DNA: TGTGCCAGCAGTTTAGAAGCGGAGTCCTACGAGCAGTACTTC
CDR3 length: 13; J gene: TRBJ2-7; clone size: many; V gene: TRBV11-2; D gene: .; CDR3 protein: CASSSTTSGEQYF; CDR3 DNA: TGTGCCAGCAGCTCTACGACATCGGGGGAGCAGTACTTC
CDR3 length: 15; J gene: TRBJ2-7; clone size: few; V gene: TRBV11-2; D gene: TRBD1; CDR3 protein: CASSRTRDRDYEQYF; CDR3 DNA: TGTGCCAGCAGCCGGACCCGGGACAGGGACTACGAGCAGTACTTC
CDR3 length: 12; J gene: TRBJ2-7; clone size: many; V gene: TRBV12-3/TRBV12-4; D gene: .; CDR3 protein: CASSLGVAEQYF; CDR3 DNA: TGTGCCAGCAGTTTGGGGGTTGCGGAGCAGTACTTC